The 18 T cell receptor beta chains listed next were all sequenced from one sample in a study of vaccination effects on CD4 cells after COVID-19. Sequencing followed a ViraFEST assay step that expanded antigen-specific CD4+ T cells with viral peptide pools. Culture lasted 10 days before CD4+ T cell isolation. Nucleocapsid antibodies stayed negative before and after vaccination, showing no earlier SARS-CoV-2 infection. These receptors lack a known antigen. Assay used: immunoSEQ multiplex PCR; TCRdb lists only in-frame clones, some missing. Among some 68,000 clones listed, roughly 80% were seen once. The material was CD4+ T cells from PBMCs cultured with SARS-CoV-2 spike peptides, obtained before COVID-19 vaccination. These receptors originate from a human donor who received a COVID-19 vaccine.

This chain links TRBV2 with TRBJ2-5, with 14 positions matching TRBD2. CDR3 length: 15 residues. The germline V gene encodes CDR1 SNHLY and CDR2 FYNNEI. Trimming removed 4 bases from V and 5 bases from J; junction bases left unmatched: 3. The CDR3 DNA reads as TGTGCCAGCAGTGGCAGGACTAGCGGGGGGGAGACCCAGTACTTC. Its translation is CASSGRTSGGETQYF.

As to this clone: Other DNA sequences in the same sample also yield this CDR3. The V gene is TRBV19, the J gene TRBJ1-1, with unresolved D. V dropped 2 bases and J dropped 4 bases, with 8 bases sitting between them. Germline CDR1 reads LNHDA; CDR2 reads SQIVND (reference sequence). The CDR3 consists of 13 residues. CDR3 sequence reads: CASSISDRTEAFF. CDR3 in DNA: TGTGCCAGTAGTATATCGGACCGCACTGAAGCTTTCTTT.

This sequence joins TRBV11-2 and TRBJ1-4; D is unclear. Looked up from germline, CDR1 is SGHAT and CDR2 is FQNNGV. With 0 bases removed from V and 7 bases from J, the gap between germline ends came to 12 bases. The CDR3 runs 15 residues. This CDR3 reads CASSLDRGLLEKLFF. The CDR3 nucleotides read TGTGCCAGCAGCTTAGATCGTGGACTTCTTGAAAAACTGTTTTTT.

The chain links TRBV4-3 to TRBJ2-2; 8 bases map to TRBD1. CDR1 is LGHNA, CDR2 YSLEER, per germline. The CDR3 has 16 amino acids. V lost 4 bases to trimming and J lost 3 bases; unmatched junction nucleotides: 7. The DNA for the CDR3 is TGCGCCAGCAGCCTAGCAGGACAGGGTTACACCGGGGAGCTGTTTTTT. Amino acids: CASSLAGQGYTGELFF.

This chain connects TRBV2 to TRBJ1-6; D remains ambiguous. Germline CDR1 is SNHLY and CDR2 is FYNNEI. The CDR3 runs to 15 residues. V shed 4 bases and J shed 7 bases, with 14 bases lying between them. The CDR3 sequence: CASSGQDIPNSPLHF. For the CDR3, the DNA is TGTGCCAGCAGTGGCCAGGATATTCCGAATTCACCCCTCCACTTT. Using reference TRBV2 and TRBJ1-6 for the parts outside the CDR3, the full variable domain is EPEVTQTPSHQVTQMGQEVILRCVPISNHLYFYWYRQILGQKVEFLVSFYNNEISEKSEIFDDQFSVERPDGSNFTLKIRSTKLEDSAMYFCASSGQDIPNSPLHFGNGTRLTVT.

J is TRBJ2-1 and V is TRBV7-2; either TRBD1 or TRBD2 may supply D (6 bases each). Trimming removed 6 bases at V and 3 bases at J, with 18 bases between. Looked up from germline, CDR1 is SGHTA and CDR2 is FQGNSA. There are 16 residues in the CDR3. As DNA, the CDR3 is TGTGCCAGCAGTAACCCGGGGGCTGCCCGCTACAATGAGCAGTTCTTC. It codes for CASSNPGAARYNEQFF.

This chain links TRBV30 with TRBJ1-5; D might be TRBD1 (6 bases). The CDR3 covers 13 residues. CDR1 GTSNPN and CDR2 SVGIG come from the germline V gene (reference sequence). The V end was cut by 0 bases, the J end by 5 bases, with 8 bases between. CDR3 coding DNA: TGTGCCTGGAGTGTGGACAGAGATCAGCCCCAGCATTTT. This translates into CAWSVDRDQPQHF.

The J gene is TRBJ1-2, the V gene TRBV5-1, with TRBD1 as a possible D gene (6 bases). CDR1 SGHRS and CDR2 YFSETQ come from the germline V gene. V was clipped by 4 bases and J by 4 bases, with 11 bases between them. The CDR3 spans 13 residues. The CDR3 nucleotides read TGCGCCAGCAGCAGCACAGGGCTCTATGGCTACACCTTC. Its protein product is CASSSTGLYGYTF. Full variable domain (outside the CDR3, taken from reference TRBV5-1 and TRBJ1-2): KAGVTQTPRYLIKTRGQQVTLSCSPISGHRSVSWYQQTPGQGLQFLFEYFSETQRNKGNFPGRFSGRQFSNSRSEMNVSTLELGDSALYLCASSSTGLYGYTFGSGTRLTVV.

This clone was counted only a few times. The chain links TRBV11-1 to TRBJ2-1; D remains unclear. V was trimmed by 4 bases and J by 5 bases, leaving 9 bases between them. This CDR3 is 13 amino acids long. Germline V lookup: CDR1 SGHAT, CDR2 FQDESV (reference sequence). CDR3 nucleotide sequence: TGTGCCAGCAGCTCCGGACGCCACAATGAGCAGTTCTTC. It specifies CASSSGRHNEQFF.

The V and J genes are TRBV18 and TRBJ2-6; 7 bases are shared with TRBD1. Germline-derived CDR1 and CDR2 are KGHSH and LQKENI. There are 15 residues in the CDR3. Germline trimming cut 2 bases from V and 2 bases from J; bases unmatched to any gene: 0. For the CDR3, the DNA is TGTGCCAGCTCACCAGGGACAGCTGGGGCCAACGTCCTGACTTTC. Protein: CASSPGTAGANVLTF. Variable domain in full (rest from reference TRBV18 and TRBJ2-6): NAGVMQNPRHLVRRRGQEARLRCSPMKGHSHVYWYRQLPEEGLKFMVYLQKENIIDESGMPKERFSAEFPKEGPSILRIQQVVRGDSAAYFCASSPGTAGANVLTFGAGSRLTVL.

CDR3 in amino acids: CASSQSGVGETDTQYF. CDR3 in DNA: TGTGCCAGCAGCCAGAGTGGGGTCGGGGAGACGGATACGCAGTATTTT. The gene calls are TRBV9 and TRBJ2-3; tentatively, D is TRBD2 (5 bases). CDR1 is SGDLS, CDR2 YYNGEE, per germline. The CDR3 contains 16 residues. V lost 4 bases and J 6 bases, leaving 21 bases between the germline ends.

V and J are TRBV2 and TRBJ2-3, with 8 bases aligning to TRBD2. The CDR3 spans 14 residues. Germline CDR1 SNHLY, CDR2 FYNNEI. V shed 4 bases and J 6 bases; nucleotides not matched to a gene: 6. CDR3 amino acids: CASSVTGGVDTQYF. CDR3 DNA sequence: TGTGCCAGCAGTGTAACGGGGGGGGTGGATACGCAGTATTTT.

This clone was detected a few times. The J gene is TRBJ2-5, the V gene TRBV7-9; D is perhaps TRBD1 (6 bases). The length of the CDR3 is 11 residues. Germline loops: CDR1 SEHNR, CDR2 FQNEAQ (reference sequence). Deletions cut 6 bases from V and 5 bases from J, with 7 bases between. CDR3 protein: CASSQGETQYF. The CDR3 nucleotides read TGTGCCAGCAGTCAGGGGGAGACCCAGTACTTC.

The genes are TRBV6-1 and TRBJ2-7; 7 nucleotides line up with TRBD1. The length of the CDR3 is 14 residues. The V segment lost 0 bases and the J segment 6 bases; nucleotides outside the gene matches: 5. From germline, CDR1 is MNHNS and CDR2 SASEGT. The chain's CDR3 is CASSEAGTDTEQYV. The DNA for the CDR3 is TGTGCCAGCAGTGAAGCGGGGACAGATACCGAGCAGTACGTC.

The chain combines TRBV9 with TRBJ1-2, with 7 bases lining up with TRBD1. J gave up 4 bases and V 3 bases, and 6 bases lay outside the gene matches. The CDR3 sequence is 14 residues long. Germline loops: CDR1 SGDLS, CDR2 YYNGEE. Here the CDR3 reads CASSADRAVYGYTF. The CDR3 region has the DNA TGTGCCAGCAGCGCTGACAGGGCGGTCTATGGCTACACCTTC.

The chain carries TRBV13 and TRBJ1-1, with a tentative D call TRBD1 (6 bases). The V and J ends lost 0 bases and 1 base respectively, with 6 bases between them. This CDR3 region has 14 residues. Germline V gene sequence: CDR1 PRHDT, CDR2 FYEKMQ (reference sequence). The DNA for the CDR3 is TGTGCCAGCAGCTTAGGACAGGGGAACACTGAAGCTTTCTTT. It encodes CASSLGQGNTEAFF.

J is TRBJ1-2 and V is TRBV9; perhaps TRBD1 as D (5 bases). The germline V gene encodes CDR1 SGDLS and CDR2 YYNGEE. The CDR3 consists of 17 residues. V was trimmed by 2 bases and J by 0 bases, leaving 17 bases between them. CDR3 sequence: CASSVPRWGSPNYGYTF. As DNA, the CDR3 is TGTGCCAGCAGCGTCCCAAGGTGGGGGAGCCCTAACTATGGCTACACCTTC.

The rearrangement joins TRBV9 to TRBJ2-2; 7 nucleotides line up with TRBD1. After removal of 3 bases from V and 1 base from J, the junction contained 6 bases not matched to a gene. The length of the CDR3 is 16 residues. Germline CDR1 is SGDLS and CDR2 is YYNGEE. This CDR3 is CASSGGTVQNTGELFF. The CDR3 DNA reads TGTGCCAGCAGCGGTGGGACAGTCCAGAACACCGGGGAGCTGTTTTTT.